This is a list of T cell receptor beta chains from one sample in a study of T-cell memory formation after mild COVID-19. TCRdb redid the calling of the 5' RACE reads with MiXCR, one entry per CDR3 protein. This sample carries 300,000 to 350,000 distinct CDR3 sequences, roughly a fifth of them seen once, and the ten largest clones take roughly 21%. Sequencing was performed on PBMCs or a T cell subset sorted from them (not recorded which). Every receptor here comes from a man younger than 30 who had mild COVID-19 (a few samples of this study predate the infection). Cell type and time point are not known. Both conserved end residues are part of each CDR3. The D gene is left open where the match is weak. Size values are once, few and many counts, or a class for expanded clones, and some rows have none.

>15|TRBJ2-5|TRBV9|few|-
CASSVAGTDQETQYF
TGTGCCAGCAGCGTAGCTGGGACCGATCAAGAGACCCAGTACTTC
>14|TRBJ1-4|TRBV4-3|few|TRBD1
CASSPQGADEKLFF
TGCGCCAGCAGCCCCCAGGGGGCGGATGAAAAACTGTTTTTT
>14|TRBJ1-1|TRBV3-1|-|-
CASSQGGLDTEAFF
TGTGCCAGCAGCCAAGGGGGGTTGGACACTGAAGCTTTCTTT
>13|TRBJ1-1|TRBV27|-|-
CASSFGLATEAFF
TGTGCCAGCAGTTTCGGGTTGGCCACTGAAGCTTTCTTT
>14|TRBJ2-7|TRBV7-2|few|TRBD1
CASSFGTGEYEQYF
TGTGCCAGCAGCTTCGGGACAGGGGAGTACGAGCAGTACTTC
>15|TRBJ2-5|TRBV18|many|-
CASSPGTVYQETQYF
TGTGCCAGCTCACCAGGGACGGTGTACCAAGAGACCCAGTACTTC
>12|TRBJ2-1|TRBV6-5|few|-
CASRTGRNEQFF
TGTGCCAGCCGGACTGGTCGAAATGAGCAGTTCTTC
>13|TRBJ2-1|TRBV13|-|-
CASSRVSTDEQFF
TGTGCCAGCAGCCGGGTCTCGACGGATGAGCAGTTCTTC
>14|TRBJ2-5|TRBV29-1|few|TRBD2
CSVDLAGPGKTQYF
TGCAGCGTTGATCTAGCGGGGCCCGGGAAGACCCAGTACTTC
>12|TRBJ2-5|TRBV11-2|many|-
CASSFREETQYF
TGTGCCAGCAGCTTCCGGGAAGAGACCCAGTACTTC
>16|TRBJ2-2|TRBV5-1|many|-
CASSLGRLTNTGELFF
TGCGCCAGCAGCTTAGGAAGACTTACGAACACCGGGGAGCTGTTTTTT
>13|TRBJ1-1|TRBV20-1|-|-
CSAWNPRNTEAFF
TGCAGTGCATGGAACCCTCGGAACACTGAAGCTTTCTTT
>13|TRBJ1-1|TRBV12-3/TRBV12-4|many|-
CASSLQVNTEAFF
TGTGCCAGCAGTTTACAGGTGAACACTGAAGCTTTCTTT
>16|TRBJ2-1|TRBV7-3|-|-
CASSFRQSSSYNEQFF
TGTGCCAGCAGCTTCCGACAGTCGAGCTCCTACAATGAGCAGTTCTTC
>14|TRBJ1-2|TRBV7-2|few|TRBD1
CASSWWGQAGGYTF
TGTGCCAGCAGCTGGTGGGGACAGGCTGGCGGCTACACCTTC